Listed below are T cell receptor beta chains from one sample, sequenced in a study of blood T cell repertoires in COVID-19. Assay used: immunoSEQ multiplex PCR; TCRdb lists only in-frame clones, some missing. This sample has 150,000 to 250,000 clones; approximately 90% occur once, and the top ten carry about 2.2%. Input material: PBMCs or T cells enriched from blood (not recorded which). These receptors came from a woman younger than 45 who had recovered from COVID-19. The CDR3 runs from the conserved cysteine through the conserved F or W. Fields, in order: J gene, D gene, clone size, V gene, CDR3 protein, CDR3 DNA. The D gene is left open where the match is weak. Clone size, where shown, is once, few, many, or a class for clones that have expanded.

>TRBJ2-1|TRBD2|.|TRBV14
CASSQEVVAGDYNEQFF
TGTGCCAGCAGCCAAGAGGTAGTAGCGGGTGACTACAATGAGCAGTTCTTC
>TRBJ2-7|.|.|TRBV5-4
CASSWGLQYEQYF
TGTGCCAGCAGCTGGGGGCTACAGTACGAGCAGTACTTC
>TRBJ2-5|.|.|TRBV7-2
CASSLGVRGDGYF
TGTGCCAGCAGCTTAGGCGTTCGGGGAGACGGGTACTTC
>TRBJ2-3|TRBD2|.|TRBV7-2
CASSLLAGDTDTQYF
TGTGCCAGCAGCTTACTAGCGGGGGACACAGATACGCAGTATTTT
>TRBJ1-1|.|once|TRBV12-3/TRBV12-4
CASSFSGKEAFF
TGTGCCAGCAGTTTTTCAGGGAAGGAAGCTTTCTTT
>TRBJ1-2|TRBD1|.|TRBV30
CAWSTGTGVGYTF
TGTGCCTGGTCTACCGGGACAGGGGTTGGCTACACCTTC
>TRBJ1-1|.|once|TRBV24-1
CATSRTGNTEAFF
TGTGCCACCAGTCGAACAGGGAACACTGAAGCTTTCTTT
>TRBJ1-4|.|once|TRBV13
CASSLDRGGNEKLFF
TGTGCCAGCAGCTTAGATAGGGGCGGTAATGAAAAACTGTTTTTT
>TRBJ1-1|.|.|TRBV5-1
CASSLTGTNTEAFF
TGCGCCAGCAGCTTGACAGGTACGAACACTGAAGCTTTCTTT
>TRBJ2-7|TRBD1|.|TRBV2
CASMNRGSYEQYF
TGTGCCAGCATGAACAGGGGATCGTACGAGCAGTACTTC
>TRBJ2-7|TRBD2|.|TRBV13
CASSLLVGGGPDGLYEQYF
TGTGCCAGCAGCTTGTTGGTGGGCGGGGGGCCCGACGGACTCTACGAGCAGTACTTC
>TRBJ1-6|.|once|TRBV2
CASSFDGNNSPLHF
TGTGCCAGCAGCTTCGACGGGAATAATTCACCCCTCCACTTT
>TRBJ2-1|TRBD2|.|TRBV5-4
CASSLIWTSSYSYNEQFF
TGTGCCAGCAGCTTGATCTGGACTAGCAGTTACTCCTACAATGAGCAGTTCTTC
>TRBJ1-5|.|.|TRBV10-3
CAISDGQSNQPQHF
TGTGCCATCAGTGATGGACAGTCCAATCAGCCCCAGCATTTT
>TRBJ2-5|TRBD2|once|TRBV11-3
CASSLPTSPKTQYF
TGTGCCAGCAGCTTACCGACTAGCCCCAAGACCCAGTACTTC
>TRBJ1-2|.|.|TRBV6-5
CASTPWTTGGTF
TGTGCCAGCACCCCTTGGACGACAGGAGGTACCTTC
>TRBJ2-3|TRBD2|.|TRBV5-1
CASSPGTSGGTDTQYF
TGCGCCAGCAGCCCCGGGACTAGCGGAGGAACAGATACGCAGTATTTT
>TRBJ1-1|.|.|TRBV30
CAWSWSGNTEAFF
TGTGCCTGGAGTTGGAGCGGGAACACTGAAGCTTTCTTT
>TRBJ2-5|TRBD1|.|TRBV7-9
CASSLGDRVQETQYF
TGTGCCAGCAGCTTAGGAGACAGGGTACAAGAGACCCAGTACTTC
>TRBJ1-2|.|.|TRBV28
CASIGPGGYTF
TGTGCCAGCATAGGACCGGGGGGCTACACCTTC
>TRBJ2-1|TRBD1|.|TRBV9
CASSPTGTGDGYNEQFF
TGTGCCAGCAGCCCCACGGGGACAGGGGACGGATACAATGAGCAGTTCTTC
>TRBJ1-3|.|.|TRBV29-1
CSVDPGSSGNTIYF
TGCAGCGTGGATCCGGGGAGCTCTGGAAACACCATATATTTT
>TRBJ1-2|.|.|TRBV7-9
CASSLAAGAYGYTF
TGTGCCAGCAGCTTAGCAGCGGGGGCCTATGGCTACACCTTC
>TRBJ1-1|.|.|TRBV21-1
CASSKSVPDTEAFF
TGTGCCAGCAGCAAGTCTGTCCCAGACACTGAAGCTTTCTTT
>TRBJ2-1|TRBD2|.|TRBV11-2
CASSLVAGFSYNEQFF
TGTGCCAGCAGCTTAGTAGCGGGATTCTCCTACAATGAGCAGTTCTTC
>TRBJ1-4|TRBD1|.|TRBV19
CASSLPWTGDREKLFF
TGTGCCAGTAGTCTTCCGTGGACAGGGGATCGAGAAAAACTGTTTTTT
>TRBJ2-5|TRBD1|.|TRBV24-1
CATSETDRGETQYF
TGTGCCACCAGTGAAACTGACAGGGGGGAGACCCAGTACTTC
>TRBJ2-3|.|once|TRBV24-1
CATSSGLTDTQYF
TGTGCCACCTCCAGCGGCCTCACAGATACGCAGTATTTT
>TRBJ2-3|.|.|TRBV4-2
CASSQDLDLAITDTQYF
TGTGCCAGCAGCCAAGATCTGGATCTAGCAATCACAGATACGCAGTATTTT
>TRBJ2-1|.|.|TRBV7-6
CASSLVPDEQFF
TGTGCCAGCAGCTTAGTTCCTGATGAGCAGTTCTTC
>TRBJ1-2|TRBD1|.|TRBV6-5
CASSYHAGTGRTGYTF
TGTGCCAGCAGTTATCACGCCGGGACAGGGAGAACTGGCTACACCTTC
>TRBJ2-7|TRBD2|.|TRBV4-3
CASSLRTSGVYEQYF
TGCGCCAGCAGCCTCCGGACTAGCGGCGTCTACGAGCAGTACTTC
>TRBJ2-5|TRBD2|.|TRBV5-5
CASSLTGGPPRGETQYF
TGTGCCAGCAGCTTAACGGGAGGGCCCCCACGTGGGGAGACCCAGTACTTC
>TRBJ1-2|TRBD1|.|TRBV12-3/TRBV12-4
CASSFGTGYGYTF
TGTGCCAGCAGTTTTGGGACAGGGTATGGCTACACCTTC
>TRBJ1-4|TRBD1|.|TRBV7-9
CASSDRADPNEKLFF
TGTGCCAGCAGCGACAGGGCAGATCCTAATGAAAAACTGTTTTTT
>TRBJ2-7|TRBD2|.|TRBV30
CAWSPGLAGSYEQYF
TGTGCCTGGAGCCCGGGACTAGCGGGCTCCTACGAGCAGTACTTC
>TRBJ1-6|.|.|TRBV4-1
CASSQGPRNSPLHF
TGCGCCAGCAGCCAAGGGCCGAGGAATTCACCCCTCCACTTT
>TRBJ2-1|TRBD2|.|TRBV5-4
CASSLGLAGAQGDEQFF
TGTGCCAGCAGCTTGGGACTAGCGGGGGCCCAAGGGGATGAGCAGTTCTTC
>TRBJ1-6|.|.|TRBV30
CAWSDPYRGYNSPLHF
TGTGCCTGGAGTGACCCATACCGGGGTTATAATTCACCCCTCCACTTT
>TRBJ1-2|TRBD1|few|TRBV18
CASSQNMPGQGDGYTF
TGTGCCAGCTCACAAAACATGCCGGGACAGGGAGATGGCTACACCTTC
>TRBJ2-1|TRBD2|.|TRBV9
CASRPRAGGSDEQFF
TGTGCCAGCAGGCCTAGAGCGGGAGGTTCCGATGAGCAGTTCTTC
>TRBJ1-2|.|few|TRBV11-3
CASSSQGNYGYTF
TGTGCCAGCAGCTCTCAGGGGAACTATGGCTACACCTTC
>TRBJ1-1|.|.|TRBV12-3/TRBV12-4
CASSLAGNTEAFF
TGTGCCAGCAGTCTGGCGGGGAACACTGAAGCTTTCTTT
>TRBJ2-5|.|once|TRBV29-1
CSVEGSGRGETQYF
TGCAGCGTTGAAGGGTCCGGAAGAGGGGAGACCCAGTACTTC
>TRBJ2-1|TRBD2|once|TRBV7-9
CASSFPSGEQFF
TGTGCCAGCAGCTTCCCTAGCGGGGAGCAGTTCTTC
>TRBJ1-5|.|.|TRBV7-2
CASSLVPQGNQPQHF
TGTGCCAGCAGCTTAGTCCCACAGGGTAACCAGCCCCAGCATTTT
>TRBJ1-4|.|.|TRBV2
CASTLQGGREKLFF
TGTGCCAGCACCCTACAGGGTGGCCGTGAAAAACTGTTTTTT
>TRBJ1-6|.|.|TRBV7-8
CASSQDRSSLHF
TGTGCCAGCAGCCAGGACAGAAGCTCCCTCCACTTT
>TRBJ1-2|.|.|TRBV6-5
CASSYRFPNYGYTF
TGTGCCAGCAGTTACCGGTTTCCTAACTATGGCTACACCTTC
>TRBJ2-7|TRBD2|.|TRBV29-1
CSVEDPHGGTYEQYF
TGCAGCGTTGAAGACCCCCACGGGGGGACCTACGAGCAGTACTTC
>TRBJ1-3|.|.|TRBV5-6
CASSAVSGNTIYF
TGTGCCAGCAGCGCAGTCTCTGGAAACACCATATATTTT
>TRBJ1-6|.|.|TRBV29-1
CRGTYNNSPLHF
TGCAGGGGGACTTATAATAATTCACCCCTCCACTTT
>TRBJ1-2|.|.|TRBV19
CASSIKGREIYGYTF
TGTGCCAGTAGTATAAAGGGCAGGGAAATCTATGGCTACACCTTC
>TRBJ1-4|.|.|TRBV5-1
CASSLIGSTNEKLFF
TGCGCCAGCAGCTTGATCGGGTCAACTAATGAAAAACTGTTTTTT
>TRBJ1-2|TRBD1|.|TRBV29-1
CSVEPDRVYGYTF
TGCAGCGTCGAACCAGACAGGGTCTATGGCTACACCTTC
>TRBJ1-1|.|few|TRBV27
CASSFRKNTEAFF
TGTGCCAGCAGTTTCAGAAAGAACACTGAAGCTTTCTTT
>TRBJ2-3|TRBD2|.|TRBV19
CASSIGLAGGPTDTQYF
TGTGCCAGTAGTATAGGGCTAGCGGGAGGCCCCACAGATACGCAGTATTTT
>TRBJ1-1|.|.|TRBV28
CASSLEDSVLNTEAFF
TGTGCCAGCAGCCTCGAGGACAGCGTCTTGAACACTGAAGCTTTCTTT
>TRBJ2-1|TRBD1|.|TRBV18
CASSPKDRGAYNEQFF
TGTGCCAGCTCACCCAAGGACAGGGGCGCATACAATGAGCAGTTCTTC
>TRBJ2-5|TRBD1|once|TRBV11-3
CASSYLGTGGETQYF
TGTGCCAGCAGCTACCTCGGGACAGGGGGCGAGACCCAGTACTTC